The T cell receptor (beta chain) described here comes from a study of technical replicates of blood from several donors. This clone was recorded only once. TCRdb's copy holds only in-frame clones and misses some; the assay was immunoSEQ multiplex PCR. The sample contains approximately 13,000 clones, about 82% of which appear only once. The CDR3 has 16 residues. V dropped 1 base and J dropped 4; count of bases not matched to a gene: 6. The germline gives CDR1 SGHAT, CDR2 FQNNGV. The source of this sequence is a human donor in good health. The genes are TRBV11-2 and TRBJ2-3, with 9 bases matching TRBD2. Sequencing was performed on PBMCs. CDR3 sequence reads: CASSLVRGRGPDTQYF. CDR3 nucleotides: TGTGCCAGCAGCTTAGTACGCGGGAGGGGCCCAGATACGCAGTATTTT.